Listed below are T cell receptor beta chains from one sample, sequenced in a study of blood T cell repertoires in COVID-19. Profiling relied on immunoSEQ multiplex PCR, and the TCRdb table lists in-frame clones only, not all of them. The sample has 150,000 to 200,000 clones; more than 75% are singletons. Sequences were obtained from peripheral blood. The receptors stem from a man aged 35 to 55 with active or convalescent COVID-19. Each CDR3 is given without its conserved first and last residue. Fields, in order: J gene, V gene, CDR3 protein.

TRBJ2-1 | TRBV27 | ASSPRPSGGIYNEQF
TRBJ2-1 | TRBV27 | ASSLSGGYYNEQF
TRBJ1-5 | TRBV29-1 | SLLRGGNAYQPQH
TRBJ1-1 | TRBV10-2 | ASSAGTGMRVGEAF
TRBJ1-6 | TRBV7-9 | ASSPGQTNSPLH
TRBJ1-1 | TRBV19 | ASTHRVKNTEAF
TRBJ1-5 | TRBV6-5 | ASRKQGGKPQH
TRBJ2-3 | TRBV18 | ASSPWTASSTDTQY
TRBJ2-7 | TRBV5-1 | ASSLLAGDHEQY
TRBJ1-3 | TRBV7-9 | ASSRVLSGNTIY
TRBJ2-1 | TRBV7-9 | ASSLGTAGGPSYNEQF
TRBJ2-5 | TRBV3-1/TRBV3-2 | ASSQDTSGEETQY
TRBJ2-7 | TRBV5-8 | ASSFRGMFGEQQY
TRBJ2-6 | TRBV19 | ASSLRTSGFPSGANVLT
TRBJ2-2 | TRBV6-4 | ASSMNRANTGELF
TRBJ1-1 | TRBV10-2 | ASKGQEKTEAF
TRBJ2-6 | TRBV10-3 | AISEGQGLTGANVLT
TRBJ2-7 | TRBV11-2 | ASSSGAEQY
TRBJ2-1 | TRBV2 | ASSRTPGLAENEQF
TRBJ2-6 | TRBV5-5 | ASSLDAGSGANVLT
TRBJ2-2 | TRBV4-2 | ASSQGRDRGFGGELF
TRBJ1-5 | TRBV24-1 | ATGQGGFNQPQH
TRBJ2-7 | TRBV5-4 | ASSSQSPYEQY
TRBJ2-7 | TRBV2 | ASSEMGTRLQEQY
TRBJ2-1 | TRBV6-2/TRBV6-3 | ASSYPDREGL
TRBJ1-4 | TRBV6-1 | ASSEVRGAEKLF
TRBJ1-2 | TRBV28 | ASRVLGQLNLNYGYT
TRBJ2-7 | TRBV19 | ASSTGQGSYEQY
TRBJ2-7 | TRBV28 | ASSRGTPDEQY